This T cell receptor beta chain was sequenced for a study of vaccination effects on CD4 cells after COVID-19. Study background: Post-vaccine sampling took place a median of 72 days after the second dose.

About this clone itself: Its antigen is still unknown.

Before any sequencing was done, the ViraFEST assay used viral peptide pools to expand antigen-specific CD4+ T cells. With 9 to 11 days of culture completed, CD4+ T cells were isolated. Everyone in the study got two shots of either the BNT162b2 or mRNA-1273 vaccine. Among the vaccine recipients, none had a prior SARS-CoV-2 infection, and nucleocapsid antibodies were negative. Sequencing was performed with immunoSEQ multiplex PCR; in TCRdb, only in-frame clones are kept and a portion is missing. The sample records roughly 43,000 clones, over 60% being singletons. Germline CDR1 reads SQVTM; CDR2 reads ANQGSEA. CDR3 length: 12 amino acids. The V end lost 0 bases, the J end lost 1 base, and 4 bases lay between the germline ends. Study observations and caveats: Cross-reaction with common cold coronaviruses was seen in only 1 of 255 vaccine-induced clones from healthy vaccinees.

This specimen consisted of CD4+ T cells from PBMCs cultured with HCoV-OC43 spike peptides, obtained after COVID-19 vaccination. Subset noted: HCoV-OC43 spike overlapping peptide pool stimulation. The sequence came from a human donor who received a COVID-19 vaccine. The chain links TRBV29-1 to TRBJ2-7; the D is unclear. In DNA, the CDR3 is TGCAGCGTTGAAGATGGGTCCTACGAGCAGTACTTC. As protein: CSVEDGSYEQYF.